This passage covers 13 T cell receptor beta chains from one sample sequenced in a study of cytomegalovirus exposure and HLA in healthy donors (dated by TCRdb to the late 2010s). The protocol used for the library was the immunoSEQ multiplex PCR assay. A mixture of 60 forward primers for TCR Vbeta segments and 13 reverse primers for TCR Jbeta segments was used in the multiplex PCR. Here the immuneACCESS table is served through TCRdb, limited to in-frame sequences with V and J called. Missing clones are a known gap in these copies; in checked studies unresolved V genes cover under half, and the rest lacks a known reason. The data table for this sample lists about 110,000 clones. 3.7% of the sample goes to the ten largest clones. Sequencing was done on a sample of PBMCs. The receptors come from a young man in good health and CMV-seronegative.

V usage is TRBV7-3 and J usage is TRBJ2-2, with no clear D. CDR3 length: 14 residues. V lost 1 base, J lost 6 bases, and 9 bases lay in between. Per germline, CDR1 SGHTA and CDR2 FQGTGA. CDR3 bases: TGTGCCAGCAGCTTAATACAGACGTCCGGGGAGCTGTTTTTT. Translation gives CASSLIQTSGELFF.

The chain is built from TRBV27 and TRBJ1-5, with D unresolved. This CDR3 region has 14 residues. CDR1 is MNHEY, CDR2 SMNVEV, per germline (reference sequence). Trimming removed 2 bases from V and 5 bases from J, with 10 bases in between. CDR3 nucleotide sequence: TGTGCCAGCAGTTTACGGTCAGGCGATCAGCCCCAGCATTTT. Protein sequence: CASSLRSGDQPQHF.

The chain combines TRBV5-1 with TRBJ2-3; 8 bases fit TRBD1. This CDR3 region has 18 residues. V lost 1 base, J lost 6 bases, and 16 bases stayed unmatched. Germline-derived CDR1 and CDR2 are SGHRS and YFSETQ. The CDR3, as DNA: TGCGCCAGCAGCTTGTATGGTGCGGGGACAGGAGCTAGGGATACGCAGTATTTT. It specifies CASSLYGAGTGARDTQYF.

CDR3 in amino acids: CASSPGHSYGYTF. The CDR3 nucleotides read TGTGCCAGCAGTCCGGGACATAGCTATGGCTACACCTTC. The chain uses TRBV25-1 and TRBJ1-2; a weak D match, TRBD1 (6 bases). The length of the CDR3 is 13 residues. V was trimmed by 5 bases and J by 4 bases, leaving 11 bases between them. Germline loops: CDR1 MGHDK, CDR2 SYGVNS.

The chain carries TRBV14 and TRBJ2-7; D might be TRBD2 (5 bases). CDR1 and CDR2 (germline): SGHDN, FVKESK. With 8 bases removed from V and 2 bases from J, the gap between germline ends came to 13 bases. CDR3 size: 13 residues. DNA for the CDR3: TGTGCCAGCGGTCGCCGGGGTCCCTACGAGCAGTACTTC. Translating gives CASGRRGPYEQYF. Full variable domain (remainder filled in from reference TRBV14 and TRBJ2-7): EAGVTQFPSHSVIEKGQTVTLRCDPISGHDNLYWYRRVMGKEIKFLLHFVKESKQDESGMPNNRFLAERTGGTYSTLKVQPAELEDSGVYFCASGRRGPYEQYFGPGTRLTVT.

The gene calls are TRBV4-2 and TRBJ2-3, with 8 bases aligning to TRBD2. In germline, CDR1 is LGHNA, CDR2 YNFKEQ. The J segment lost 6 bases and the V segment lost 3 bases, leaving 14 bases of the junction unmatched. This CDR3 is 17 amino acids long. The CDR3 nucleotides are TGTGCCAGCAGCCAGACGGGGGGGCGGGGTGCCCCCGATACGCAGTATTTT. As protein: CASSQTGGRGAPDTQYF.

The gene calls are TRBV7-6 and TRBJ2-5; 10 bases fit TRBD1. This CDR3 comprises 14 residues. Looked up from germline, CDR1 is SGHVS and CDR2 is FNYEAQ. Losses at the gene ends were 4 bases for V and 4 bases for J; bases not matched to a gene: 3. CDR3 in DNA: TGTGCCAGCAGCTCGGGACAGGGGCGAGAGACCCAGTACTTC. It is translated as CASSSGQGRETQYF. The full variable domain, with the rest looked up from reference TRBV7-6 and TRBJ2-5, is GAGVSQSPRYKVTKRGQDVALRCDPISGHVSLYWYRQALGQGPEFLTYFNYEAQQDKSGLPNDRFSAERPEGSISTLTIQRTEQRDSAMYRCASSSGQGRETQYFGPGTRLLVL.

The V gene is TRBV18, the J gene TRBJ1-1, with TRBD1 identical over 10 bases. Trimming cost V 4 bases and J 6 bases; bases outside gene matches: 5. The CDR3 extends over 14 amino acids. Germline V CDR1 and CDR2: KGHSH, LQKENI. The CDR3 nucleotides are TGTGCCAGCTCACAGGGACAGGGGAGGTCTGAAGCTTTCTTT. It specifies CASSQGQGRSEAFF.

This chain connects TRBV7-2 to TRBJ1-5, with TRBD1 identical over 10 bases. Germline V CDR1 and CDR2: SGHTA, FQGNSA. There are 15 residues in the CDR3. Trimming removed 5 bases from V and 2 bases from J; junction bases left unmatched: 3. The CDR3 reads CASSRTGGGNQPQHF. The CDR3 nucleotides read TGTGCCAGCAGCAGGACAGGGGGGGGCAATCAGCCCCAGCATTTT.

V and J are TRBV5-6 and TRBJ2-1; 10 bases are a match to TRBD1. The CDR3 length is 15 residues. V lost 0 bases and J lost 7; bases outside the gene matches: 4. Per germline, CDR1 SGHDT and CDR2 YYEEEE. CDR3 region: CASSLVRDRGNEQFF. The CDR3 nucleotides read TGTGCCAGCAGCTTGGTTAGGGACAGGGGTAATGAGCAGTTCTTC.

The chain links TRBV18 to TRBJ1-1, with D possibly being TRBD1 (5 bases). The germline V and J ends were trimmed by 3 bases and 3 bases, with 11 bases remaining between them. The CDR3 totals 14 residues. The V gene's germline CDR1 is KGHSH and CDR2 LQKENI. DNA for the CDR3: TGTGCCAGCTCACCCACGTCGGGGGACACTGAAGCTTTCTTT. Its protein is CASSPTSGDTEAFF.

The chain uses TRBV6-5 and TRBJ2-3, with 11 nucleotides matching TRBD2. In germline, CDR1 is MNHEY, CDR2 SVGAGI. The CDR3 runs 15 residues. The V gene end was trimmed by 6 bases and the J gene end by 4 bases; junction bases not matched to a gene: 6. CDR3 sequence (DNA): TGTGCCAGCAGCACTAGCGGGAGCCTTTCAGATACGCAGTATTTT. The encoded protein is CASSTSGSLSDTQYF.

This chain joins TRBV7-2 and TRBJ2-3; D possibly corresponds to TRBD2 (6 bases). V was cut by 7 bases and J by 3 bases, with 23 bases left in between. CDR1 and CDR2 from the germline V gene are SGHTA and FQGNSA. The CDR3 runs 17 residues. CDR3 in amino acids: CASTSLRAGIGTDTQYF. Here the CDR3 DNA reads TGTGCCAGCACCTCCCTTCGTGCGGGGATCGGGACAGATACGCAGTATTTT.